One and the same sample provided the 12 T cell receptor beta chains below, sequenced in a study of T cells expressing NK-cell markers. From the 5' RACE reads, TCRdb lists one entry per CDR3 protein and no DNA. Its table lists approximately 550,000 distinct CDR3 sequences. Sequencing was done on a sample of blood T cells: a sorted CD56 or NKG2C T cell subset, CD4+ or CD8+ T cells, or bulk PBMC T cells (not recorded which). These receptors came from a man aged 18-30 years in good health.

J is TRBJ2-1 and V is TRBV12-3 or TRBV12-4; TCRdb proposes TRBD2, but this gene call is untestable without DNA. This CDR3 spans 18 amino acids. The CDR3 here is CASSLLTSGNLRYNEQFF.

The V and J genes are TRBV5-1 and TRBJ2-1; TCRdb's assignment of TRBD1 cannot be checked, as there is no DNA. The CDR3 runs to 13 residues. Germline V gene lookup returns CDR1 SGHRS and CDR2 YFSETQ. CDR3: CASSGIRDKIQFF.

The rearrangement uses TRBV28 and TRBJ2-7; TCRdb indicates TRBD1, and absent DNA this call remains unverified. The V gene's germline CDR1 is MDHEN and CDR2 SYDVKM. The CDR3 consists of 15 residues. CDR3 residues: CASSPHEGQGPIQYF.

V gene TRBV25-1 combines with J gene TRBJ1-1. Germline loops: CDR1 MGHDK, CDR2 SYGVNS. There are 13 residues in the CDR3. CDR3 protein: CASRGGTNTEAFF. Variable domain in full (rest from reference TRBV25-1 and TRBJ1-1): EADIYQTPRYLVIGTGKKITLECSQTMGHDKMYWYQQDPGMELHLIHYSYGVNSTEKGDLSSESTVSRIRTEHFPLTLESARPSHTSQYLCASRGGTNTEAFFGQGTRLTVV.

This chain connects TRBV29-1 to TRBJ1-6; TCRdb selects TRBD1, and the lack of DNA leaves this call unchecked. The CDR3 runs 13 residues. The germline gives CDR1 SQVTM, CDR2 ANQGSEA. The CDR3 here is CSVQGRPNSPLHF.

The V and J genes are TRBV12-3 or TRBV12-4 and TRBJ2-2; TCRdb lists TRBD1, though no DNA is available to test this call. CDR3 length: 15 residues. CDR3 sequence: CASSTRQGNSGELFF.

V gene TRBV5-1 combines with J gene TRBJ1-2. The CDR3 is 13 residues long. Germline V lookup: CDR1 SGHRS, CDR2 YFSETQ. The CDR3 here is CASSGTENYGYTF.

This chain uses TRBV14 with TRBJ2-1; there is no DNA to check the TCRdb D call of TRBD2. The CDR3 has 16 amino acids. Germline values: CDR1 SGHDN, CDR2 FVKESK. The CDR3 loop reads CASSQDPSGRFYEQFF.

The chain uses TRBV5-1 and TRBJ2-2; the D gene TCRdb calls, TRBD2, cannot be checked with no DNA. This CDR3 contains 17 residues. Germline V gene lookup returns CDR1 SGHRS and CDR2 YFSETQ. CDR3 loop: CASSLPTLAGDTGELFF.

The chain is built from TRBV5-6 and TRBJ2-7; there is no DNA to check the TCRdb D call of TRBD1. CDR1 and CDR2 (germline): SGHDT, YYEEEE. The CDR3 is 14 amino acids. Here the CDR3 reads CASSAGTGEDEQYF.

The chain is built from TRBV4-2 and TRBJ2-3; the D gene TCRdb calls, TRBD1, cannot be checked with no DNA. The CDR3 spans 19 residues. In germline, CDR1 is LGHNA, CDR2 YNFKEQ. The CDR3 sequence: CASSPDLSTGITSTDTQYF.

The chain is built from TRBV4-1 and TRBJ2-4; TCRdb designates TRBD2, a call that cannot be tested without DNA. CDR1 and CDR2 from the germline V gene are MGHRA and YSYEKL. The CDR3 contains 18 residues. The CDR3 here is CASSQDRLREGAKNIQYF.